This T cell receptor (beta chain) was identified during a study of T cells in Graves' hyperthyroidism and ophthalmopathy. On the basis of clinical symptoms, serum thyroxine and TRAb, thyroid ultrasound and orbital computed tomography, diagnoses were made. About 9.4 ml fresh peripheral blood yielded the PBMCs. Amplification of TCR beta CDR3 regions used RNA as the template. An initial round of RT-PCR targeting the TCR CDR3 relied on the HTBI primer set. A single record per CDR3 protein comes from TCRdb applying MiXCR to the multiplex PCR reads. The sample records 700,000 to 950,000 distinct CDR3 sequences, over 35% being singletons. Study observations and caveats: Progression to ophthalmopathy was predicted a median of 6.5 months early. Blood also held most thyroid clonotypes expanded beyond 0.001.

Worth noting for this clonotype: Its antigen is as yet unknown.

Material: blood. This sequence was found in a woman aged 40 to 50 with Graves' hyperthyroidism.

The CDR3 loop is CASSQGQGSFYEQYF. The CDR3 DNA is TGTGCCAGCAGCCAGGGACAGGGGTCCTTCTACGAGCAGTACTTC. The gene calls are TRBV7-9 and TRBJ2-7, with 10 nucleotides matching TRBD1. Germline assignment: CDR1 SEHNR and CDR2 FQNEAQ (reference sequence). The trim removed 5 bases at V and 3 bases at J, leaving 7 bases unmatched. The CDR3 length is 15 residues.